This passage covers 4 T cell receptor beta chains from one sample sequenced in a study of blood T cell repertoires in COVID-19. This table comes from immunoSEQ multiplex PCR, and its TCRdb copy is limited to in-frame clones, with some not included. The sample includes some 270,000 clones, approximately 90% of them seen just once. Sequencing used PBMCs or T cells enriched from blood (not recorded which). Receptors were obtained from a man aged 35-49 years who had been exposed to COVID-19.

This sequence joins TRBV19 and TRBJ1-1; D unclear. Germline lookup yields CDR1 LNHDA and CDR2 SQIVND (reference sequence). The CDR3 is made up of 17 amino acids. Trimming removed 4 bases at V and 0 bases at J, with 18 bases between. The CDR3, as DNA: TGTGCCAGTAGTAAACCCGCCAGACACACCATGAACACTGAAGCTTTCTTT. Protein sequence: CASSKPARHTMNTEAFF.

The CDR3 DNA sequence: TGTGCCAGCAGTCACCGGTATTATAAAATGGACAGCCACCATGCAACTAATGAAAAACTGTTTTTT. It codes for CASSHRYYKMDSHHATNEKLFF. V gene TRBV2 combines with J gene TRBJ1-4; weak D call: TRBD1 (6 bases). V lost 5 bases and J lost 0, with 31 bases in between. This CDR3 is 22 amino acids long. Per the germline V gene, CDR1 is SNHLY and CDR2 is FYNNEI.

V is TRBV11-2 and J is TRBJ1-6, with D possibly matching TRBD1 (5 bases). Germline V gene sequence: CDR1 SGHAT, CDR2 FQNNGV. This CDR3 has 15 residues. The V end was cut by 1 base, the J end by 7 bases, with 11 bases between. The CDR3 loop reads CASSLVGAVNSPLHF. The CDR3 DNA follows: TGTGCCAGCAGCTTAGTTGGGGCAGTGAATTCACCCCTCCACTTT.

This rearrangement joins TRBV7-2 to TRBJ1-2; tentatively, D is TRBD1 (6 bases). The CDR3 loop spans 14 amino acids. CDR1 and CDR2 from the germline V gene are SGHTA and FQGNSA. V was shortened by 3 bases and J by 0 bases, with 8 bases between the two germline ends. The CDR3 sequence is CASSFGQSNYGYTF. As DNA, the CDR3 is TGTGCCAGCAGCTTCGGACAGTCTAACTATGGCTACACCTTC.